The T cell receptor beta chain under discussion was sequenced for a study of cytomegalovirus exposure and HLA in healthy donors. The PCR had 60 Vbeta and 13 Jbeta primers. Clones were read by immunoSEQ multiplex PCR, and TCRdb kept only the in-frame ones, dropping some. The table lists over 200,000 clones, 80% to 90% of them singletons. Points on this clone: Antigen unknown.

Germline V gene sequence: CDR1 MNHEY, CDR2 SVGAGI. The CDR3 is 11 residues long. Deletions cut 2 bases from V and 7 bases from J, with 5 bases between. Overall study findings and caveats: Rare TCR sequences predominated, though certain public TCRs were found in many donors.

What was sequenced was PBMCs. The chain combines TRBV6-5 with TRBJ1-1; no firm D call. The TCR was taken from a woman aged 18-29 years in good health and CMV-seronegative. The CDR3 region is CASSYVGEAFF. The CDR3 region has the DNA TGTGCCAGCAGTTACGTCGGTGAAGCTTTCTTT.